What follows are 24 T cell receptor beta chains derived from one specimen sequenced in a study of blood T cells in healthy people across ages. A second PCR of 7 to 11 cycles used a sample-barcoded 5' primer and a J-beta primer mix. TCRdb ran MiXCR on the 5' RACE reads and lists one entry per CDR3 protein. The repertoire includes roughly 1,300,000 distinct CDR3 sequences, around 59% of them detected once, and 6.5% to 8.5% sits in the top ten. The sequenced sample was blood. These TCRs come from a man aged 18 to 29 in good health.

For this clonotype: One end of the junction fails to match germline, which may point to a read error. The chain has TRBV7-2 and TRBJ2-1; D tentatively reads TRBD1 or TRBD2 (5 bases each). Germline V gene lookup returns CDR1 SGHTA and CDR2 FQGNSA. The CDR3 has 14 residues. DNA for the CDR3: TGTGCCAGCAGCCCGGGACCGAAATTCTACGAGCGGTACTTC. Its translation is CASSPGPKFYERYF.

The chain combines TRBV13 with TRBJ2-1, with D maybe TRBD1 (6 bases). The germline V and J ends were trimmed by 1 base and 0 bases, with 16 bases remaining between them. Germline V gene lookup returns CDR1 PRHDT and CDR2 FYEKMQ (reference sequence). There are 18 residues in the CDR3. The DNA for the CDR3 is TGTGCCAGCAGCTTAGTAGGCGAGACAGGAAGCTCCTACAATGAGCAGTTCTTC. Residues: CASSLVGETGSSYNEQFF.

The chain has TRBV6-6 and TRBJ2-1, with 7 positions matching TRBD1. Looked up from germline, CDR1 is MNHNY and CDR2 is SVGAGI (reference sequence). The CDR3 length is 15 residues. Trimming cost V 2 bases and J 3 bases; bases outside gene matches: 4. The CDR3 nucleotides are TGTGCCAGCAGTTACCCGGGACAGATCTACAATGAGCAGTTCTTC. It yields the protein CASSYPGQIYNEQFF.

The count of this clonotype is one. This chain joins TRBV4-1 and TRBJ1-1; no firm D call. This CDR3 contains 17 residues. V gave up 2 bases and J gave up 1 base, with 17 bases separating them. Germline CDR1 reads MGHRA; CDR2 reads YSYEKL. In DNA form, the CDR3 reads TGCGCCAGCAGCCAACTCCTCCGTAGGAGGAAGAACACTGAAGCTTTCTTT. Its translation is CASSQLLRRRKNTEAFF.

About this clonotype: A single base separates this from a much larger clone, so it may be a read error. This chain joins TRBV6-4 and TRBJ2-1; D not certain. Germline V gene data show CDR1 as MRHNA and CDR2 as SNTAGT. CDR3 length equals 13 residues. CDR3 DNA sequence: TGTGTCAGCAGTGAGGATTTCTCGGATGAGCAGTTCTTC. Translating it yields CVSSEDFSDEQFF.

Only a few counts were recorded for this clonotype. The chain employs TRBV9 and TRBJ2-7; D unclear. CDR3 size: 12 residues. Germline values: CDR1 SGDLS, CDR2 YYNGEE. V lost 3 bases and J 6 bases, leaving 10 bases between the germline ends. The CDR3 is CASSDRGTEQYF. The DNA for the CDR3 is TGTGCCAGCAGCGACAGAGGCACCGAGCAGTACTTC.

The rearrangement links TRBV7-6 to TRBJ2-4; the D call may be TRBD1 or TRBD2 (7 bases each). Trimming pared 5 bases from V and 9 bases from J, leaving 20 bases between. From germline, CDR1 is SGHVS and CDR2 FNYEAQ. This CDR3 has 15 amino acids. The CDR3 nucleotides read TGTGCCAGCAGCCAGAATGACAGGGAGGGGCCCATTCAGTACTTC. Protein: CASSQNDREGPIQYF.

This clonotype has only one observation. The rearrangement joins TRBV28 to TRBJ2-2; 9 positions match TRBD1. The V segment lost 6 bases and the J segment 4 bases; nucleotides outside the gene matches: 18. Looked up from germline, CDR1 is MDHEN and CDR2 is SYDVKM. CDR3 length: 19 residues. This chain's CDR3 is CASSYTGQGRGSGTGELFF. CDR3 coding DNA: TGTGCCAGCAGCTATACGGGACAGGGTAGGGGTAGTGGCACCGGGGAGCTGTTTTTT. The whole variable domain, filled in from reference TRBV28 and TRBJ2-2, reads DVKVTQSSRYLVKRTGEKVFLECVQDMDHENMFWYRQDPGLGLRLIYFSYDVKMKEKGDIPEGYSVSREKKERFSLILESASTNQTSMYLCASSYTGQGRGSGTGELFFGEGSRLTVL.

CDR3 coding DNA: TGTGCCAGCAGTTACGGGGACAGCCGCCCCCAAGAGACCCAGTACTTC. Protein sequence: CASSYGDSRPQETQYF. The chain joins TRBV6-5 to TRBJ2-5, with 7 bases fitting TRBD1. Per germline, CDR1 MNHEY and CDR2 SVGAGI. The CDR3 extends over 16 amino acids. V lost 2 bases and J lost 1; bases outside the gene matches: 7.

J is TRBJ2-3 and V is TRBV7-9; D gene ambiguous. The germline CDR1 and CDR2 sequences are SEHNR and FQNEAQ (reference sequence). V was clipped by 4 bases and J by 0 bases, with 14 bases between them. The CDR3 totals 16 residues. This CDR3 reads CASSSPRFTSTDTQYF. As DNA, the CDR3 is TGTGCCAGCAGCTCTCCCCGGTTCACTAGCACAGATACGCAGTATTTT.

This chain uses TRBV27 with TRBJ1-2; TRBD1 aligns across 10 bases. Germline CDR1 is MNHEY and CDR2 is SMNVEV (reference sequence). This CDR3 contains 17 residues. Trimming took 5 bases from V and 3 from J; bases not matched to a gene: 12. DNA of the CDR3: TGTGCCAGCAGTGTAGTTCCCGACAGGGGGCGCTACTATGGCTACACCTTC. It yields the protein CASSVVPDRGRYYGYTF.

This sequence joins TRBV28 and TRBJ2-4; 7 bases map to TRBD2. The end of the DNA fits TRBJ2-7 better, so the J call may be wrong. Germline CDR1 is MDHEN and CDR2 is SYDVKM. The CDR3 contains 14 residues. CDR3 nucleotides: TGTGCCAGCAGCCAACGACTAGCCGGCTACGAGCAGTACTTC. It codes for CASSQRLAGYEQYF.

The chain has TRBV7-2 and TRBJ1-1; D unclear. This CDR3 has 15 residues. Per the germline V gene, CDR1 is SGHTA and CDR2 is FQGNSA. V shed 8 bases and J shed 7 bases, with 23 bases lying between them. The chain's CDR3 is CASGQLEEGGSEAFF. CDR3 in DNA: TGTGCCAGCGGCCAACTCGAAGAGGGAGGAAGTGAAGCTTTCTTT. The whole variable domain, remainder taken from reference TRBV7-2 and TRBJ1-1, is GAGVSQSPSNKVTEKGKDVELRCDPISGHTALYWYRQSLGQGLEFLIYFQGNSAPDKSGLPSDRFSAERTGGSVSTLTIQRTQQEDSAVYLCASGQLEEGGSEAFFGQGTRLTVV.

The chain links TRBV27 to TRBJ1-5; D ambiguous. The germline CDR1 and CDR2 sequences are MNHEY and SMNVEV (reference sequence). The CDR3 has 13 amino acids. Trimming took off 5 bases at V and 4 bases at J, with 9 bases between the two ends. The CDR3 coding sequence is TGTGCCAGCAGTAAGGGTTTTAATCAGCCCCAGCATTTT. Amino acid sequence: CASSKGFNQPQHF.

The table lists this clonotype with a count of one. This chain uses TRBV20-1 with TRBJ2-7; D possibly corresponds to TRBD1 (5 bases). The CDR3 is made up of 12 amino acids. Trimming took off 7 bases at V and 3 bases at J, with 13 bases between the two ends. In germline, CDR1 is DFQATT, CDR2 SNEGSKA (reference sequence). CDR3 in amino acids: CSGLGQGYEQYF. As DNA, the CDR3 is TGCAGTGGTTTAGGTCAGGGCTACGAGCAGTACTTC.

This clonotype has just a few counts. The chain uses TRBV29-1 and TRBJ2-5; D is ambiguous. Per germline, CDR1 SQVTM and CDR2 ANQGSEA. The CDR3 has 14 residues. V shed 3 bases and J shed 6 bases, with 17 bases lying between them. This CDR3 reads CSVDLLATEKTQYF. The CDR3 bases are TGCAGCGTTGATCTGCTCGCTACTGAAAAGACCCAGTACTTC.

The CDR3 bases are TGCGCCAGCAGCCAGACTAGCGGGGGAGAGTACACCGGGGAGCTGTTTTTT. It yields the protein CASSQTSGGEYTGELFF. The chain recombines TRBV4-1 with TRBJ2-2, with 12 bases identical to TRBD2. Per germline, CDR1 MGHRA and CDR2 YSYEKL. Losses at the gene ends were 3 bases for V and 3 bases for J; bases not matched to a gene: 5. There are 17 residues in the CDR3.

The rearrangement links TRBV5-1 to TRBJ2-7; D possibly corresponds to TRBD2 (6 bases). Germline CDR1 reads SGHRS; CDR2 reads YFSETQ. V gave up 0 bases and J gave up 6 bases, with 16 bases separating them. The CDR3 length is 15 residues. The CDR3 nucleotides read TGCGCCAGCAGCTTGGGGGTGACTAGAACGGGCGAGCAGTACTTC. Encoded protein: CASSLGVTRTGEQYF.

The chain couples TRBV20-1 to TRBJ1-4, with a weak D call TRBD1 (6 bases). The CDR3 totals 16 residues. V shed 0 bases and J shed 5 bases, with 16 bases lying between them. CDR1 and CDR2 (germline): DFQATT, SNEGSKA (reference sequence). This CDR3 reads CSARDWAVRGNEKLFF. Here the CDR3 DNA reads TGCAGTGCTAGAGATTGGGCAGTTAGGGGGAATGAAAAACTGTTTTTT.

The chain is built from TRBV30 and TRBJ2-1, with 13 bases that match TRBD2. This CDR3 is built from 15 residues. Germline V gene lookup returns CDR1 GTSNPN and CDR2 SVGIG (reference sequence). J was trimmed by 8 bases and V by 2 bases; bases with no gene match: 6. CDR3 loop: CAWSQGTSGNDEQFF. The CDR3 region has the DNA TGTGCCTGGAGTCAGGGGACTAGCGGGAATGATGAGCAGTTCTTC.

The V and J genes are TRBV15 and TRBJ2-1; 8 positions agree with TRBD2. The germline CDR1 and CDR2 sequences are LNHNV and YYDKDF (reference sequence). V was pared by 0 bases and J by 3 bases, with 10 bases of the junction left unmatched. The CDR3 length is 18 residues. This CDR3 is CATSRETATSAYYNEQFF. DNA for the CDR3: TGTGCCACCAGCAGAGAGACCGCGACTAGCGCTTACTACAATGAGCAGTTCTTC.

This chain uses TRBV5-5 with TRBJ1-2, with 7 bases lining up with TRBD1. The CDR3 extends over 16 amino acids. Per germline, CDR1 SGHKS and CDR2 YYEKEE (reference sequence). Trimming removed 4 bases from V and 6 bases from J; junction bases left unmatched: 15. CDR3 protein: CASSLEVDRAVNGYTF. The CDR3 nucleotides read TGTGCCAGCAGCCTTGAGGTTGACAGGGCGGTTAATGGCTACACCTTC.

The genes are TRBV10-2 and TRBJ2-1, with D maybe TRBD2 (6 bases). CDR1 WSHSY and CDR2 SAAADI come from the germline V gene. The CDR3 totals 12 residues. Trimming stripped 10 bases from V and 6 bases from J, with 13 bases between. The CDR3 is CATLGLFNEQFF. DNA of the CDR3: TGCGCCACCTTGGGACTTTTCAATGAGCAGTTCTTC.

The rearrangement joins TRBV29-1 to TRBJ2-2; no reliable D call. V lost 1 base to trimming and J lost 1 base, with 7 bases between them. CDR3 length: 14 amino acids. The V gene's germline CDR1 is SQVTM and CDR2 ANQGSEA. DNA for the CDR3: TGCAGCGTTGAAGCTACTAAGAACACCGGGGAGCTGTTTTTT. As protein: CSVEATKNTGELFF.